The rows below give T cell receptor beta chains drawn from one sample of a study of T cells in Graves' hyperthyroidism and ophthalmopathy. MiXCR, applied by TCRdb to the multiplex PCR reads, yields one record per CDR3 protein. The sample holds a few hundred thousand distinct CDR3 sequences, approximately 14% seen once. The sequencing input was blood. These receptors all stem from a woman aged 25 to 39 with Graves' hyperthyroidism that later progressed to Graves' ophthalmopathy. The CDR3 runs from the conserved cysteine through the conserved F or W. D genes are given only for firm matches. For some rows the clone size is stated as once, few or many, or as a class when expanded; others skip it.

clone_size | d_call | j_call | v_call | cdr3_aa | cdr3_nt
few | NA | TRBJ1-5 | TRBV19 | CASSIGPGPQHF | TGTGCCAGTAGTATAGGGCCGGGGCCCCAGCATTTT
many | TRBD2 | TRBJ2-5 | TRBV11-2 | CASSPSPGLGETQYF | TGTGCCAGCAGCCCCTCACCGGGACTAGGAGAGACCCAGTACTTC
NA | NA | TRBJ1-2 | TRBV27 | CASSIASQDYGYTF | TGTGCCAGCAGTATTGCCAGTCAAGACTATGGCTACACCTTC
many | TRBD1 | TRBJ1-6 | TRBV30 | CAWRRGQGGSPLHF | TGTGCCTGGAGAAGAGGACAGGGAGGTTCACCCCTCCACTTT
many | TRBD1 | TRBJ1-4 | TRBV29-1 | CSVFLQPHPRDRGPPPPNEKLFF | TGCAGCGTTTTTCTTCAACCGCACCCCCGGGACAGGGGACCCCCTCCTCCTAATGAAAAACTGTTTTTT
many | TRBD1 | TRBJ1-1 | TRBV2 | CASSEWGQTEAFF | TGTGCCAGCAGTGAATGGGGACAGACTGAAGCTTTCTTT
few | NA | TRBJ1-5 | TRBV19 | CASMGGGGNQPQHF | TGTGCCAGTATGGGGGGAGGAGGCAATCAGCCCCAGCATTTT
few | TRBD2 | TRBJ2-3 | TRBV10-1 | CASSLTSGGKDTQYF | TGCGCCAGCAGTCTGACTAGCGGGGGGAAAGATACGCAGTATTTT
many | NA | TRBJ2-7 | TRBV2 | CASSEGLVLSYEQYF | TGTGCCAGCAGTGAAGGGCTAGTCCTCTCCTACGAGCAGTACTTC
few | TRBD2 | TRBJ2-7 | TRBV7-9 | CASSWTSGREYYEQYF | TGTGCCAGCAGCTGGACTAGCGGGAGGGAATACTACGAGCAGTACTTC
many | NA | TRBJ2-5 | TRBV11-3 | CASSLRGKETQYF | TGTGCCAGCAGCTTGAGGGGTAAAGAGACCCAGTACTTC
NA | TRBD2 | TRBJ2-7 | TRBV20-1 | CSAPSGHLYEQYF | TGCAGTGCTCCTAGCGGACACTTATACGAGCAGTACTTC
few | NA | TRBJ2-7 | TRBV19 | CASSIFGSYEQYF | TGTGCCAGTAGTATATTCGGGTCCTACGAGCAGTACTTC
many | NA | TRBJ1-1 | TRBV19 | CASSTPRVGRTEAFF | TGTGCCAGTAGTACCCCCCGTGTGGGCCGGACTGAAGCTTTCTTT
many | NA | TRBJ2-5 | TRBV7-2 | CASSPRSGKTVGETQYF | TGTGCCAGCAGCCCGAGATCAGGGAAAACGGTGGGAGAGACCCAGTACTTC
many | NA | TRBJ2-3 | TRBV5-8 | CASSVRDTQYF | TGTGCCAGCAGCGTGAGAGATACGCAGTATTTT
many | NA | TRBJ2-7 | TRBV2 | CASAQGSSYEQYF | TGTGCCAGCGCCCAGGGTAGTAGCTACGAGCAGTACTTC
many | NA | TRBJ2-1 | TRBV3-1 | CASSQTSLGEQFF | TGTGCCAGCAGCCAGACTTCCTTGGGTGAGCAGTTCTTC
few | NA | TRBJ2-7 | TRBV5-5 | CASSLGFWDYEQYF | TGTGCCAGCAGCTTGGGTTTTTGGGACTACGAGCAGTACTTC
many | TRBD2 | TRBJ2-3 | TRBV7-2 | CASSLGLLAGAGDTQYF | TGTGCCAGCAGCTTAGGGTTACTAGCGGGAGCCGGAGATACGCAGTATTTT
many | NA | TRBJ1-3 | TRBV12-3/TRBV12-4 | CALGVGGAGNTIYF | TGTGCCCTCGGGGTCGGGGGGGCTGGAAACACCATATATTTT
many | NA | TRBJ2-1 | TRBV7-2 | CASSPRGAGRSYNEQFF | TGTGCCAGCAGCCCAAGGGGGGCGGGACGCTCCTACAATGAGCAGTTCTTC
few | NA | TRBJ2-2 | TRBV7-2 | CASSFRQGGPGELFF | TGTGCCAGCAGCTTTCGACAGGGAGGCCCCGGGGAGCTGTTTTTT